Each of the 31 T cell receptor beta chains below was sequenced from the same sample in a study of stem cell transplantation in POMP-related autoinflammatory disease. Libraries were prepared by immunoSEQ multiplex PCR; TCRdb keeps only in-frame clonotypes and omits some of them. There are about 32,000 clones in the sample; about 90% occur only once, and around 0.72% lies in the top ten. The source was CD4+ T cells from PBMCs, collected before stem cell transplantation. These receptor sequences come from a human donor with POMP-related autoinflammation and immune dysregulation (PRAID).

For the CDR3, the DNA is TGCGCCAGCAGCTTAAGACGGGCTGGGAGGTACGAGCAGTACTTC. Amino acids: CASSLRRAGRYEQYF. The chain combines TRBV5-1 with TRBJ2-7; a possible D gene is TRBD2 (6 bases). CDR1 SGHRS and CDR2 YFSETQ come from the germline V gene. CDR3 length: 15 amino acids. V lost 2 bases and J lost 4, with 16 bases in between.

This chain connects TRBV28 to TRBJ1-1; D not resolved. The germline CDR1 and CDR2 sequences are MDHEN and SYDVKM. This CDR3 comprises 12 residues. The V gene lost 5 bases and the J gene lost 0 bases, with 4 bases spanning the gap. Written as DNA, the CDR3 is TGTGCCAGCAGTGCTGTGAACACTGAAGCTTTCTTT. Protein sequence: CASSAVNTEAFF.

This chain joins TRBV5-1 and TRBJ2-2; no reliable D call. The CDR3 runs 14 residues. The V and J ends lost 1 base and 2 bases respectively, with 6 bases between them. Germline V lookup: CDR1 SGHRS, CDR2 YFSETQ. Here the CDR3 reads CASSLLGNTGELFF. Here the CDR3 DNA reads TGCGCCAGCAGCTTGCTCGGCAACACCGGGGAGCTGTTTTTT.

The V gene is TRBV6-6, the J gene TRBJ2-7; 7 bases align to TRBD2. Germline CDR1 MNHNY, CDR2 SVGAGI (reference sequence). The CDR3 is 16 residues long. V dropped 2 bases and J dropped 0; count of bases not matched to a gene: 7. CDR3: CASSYPAWGGSYEQYF. The DNA of the CDR3 is TGTGCCAGCAGTTACCCCGCTTGGGGGGGCTCCTACGAGCAGTACTTC.

The chain employs TRBV30 and TRBJ2-3; 16 bases match TRBD2. The V gene end was trimmed by 3 bases and the J gene end by 6 bases; junction bases not matched to a gene: 3. This CDR3 is built from 15 residues. The germline V gene encodes CDR1 GTSNPN and CDR2 SVGIG (reference sequence). CDR3 sequence: CAWRKGLAGGDTQYF. The CDR3 DNA reads TGTGCCTGGAGAAAGGGACTAGCGGGAGGGGATACGCAGTATTTT. The full variable domain, with the rest looked up from reference TRBV30 and TRBJ2-3, is SQTIHQWPATLVQPVGSPLSLECTVEGTSNPNLYWYRQAAGRGLQLLFYSVGIGQISSEVPQNLSASRPQDRQFILSSKKLLLSDSGFYLCAWRKGLAGGDTQYFGPGTRLTVL.

The chain combines TRBV6-6 with TRBJ2-3, with D possibly TRBD2 on 6 matching bases. This CDR3 is 13 amino acids long. The V gene lost 6 bases and the J gene lost 1 base, with 8 bases spanning the gap. Germline V lookup: CDR1 MNHNY, CDR2 SVGAGI (reference sequence). CDR3 residues: CASSPGGTDTQYF. CDR3 bases: TGTGCCAGCAGCCCGGGGGGCACAGATACGCAGTATTTT.

The J gene is TRBJ1-4, the V gene TRBV9; no definite D call. CDR1 and CDR2 (germline): SGDLS, YYNGEE. The CDR3 totals 12 residues. V was trimmed by 4 bases and J by 10 bases, leaving 11 bases between them. CDR3 region: CASSPRWGKLFF. For the CDR3, the DNA is TGTGCCAGCAGCCCCCGGTGGGGAAAACTGTTTTTT.

The rearrangement joins TRBV27 to TRBJ1-1; 9 bases line up with TRBD1. J lost 0 bases, V lost 8 bases, and 7 bases had no gene match. CDR3 size: 15 residues. Germline lookup yields CDR1 MNHEY and CDR2 SMNVEV (reference sequence). Here the CDR3 reads CASVMGTGMNTEAFF. CDR3 coding DNA: TGTGCCAGCGTTATGGGGACAGGGATGAACACTGAAGCTTTCTTT.

The V and J genes are TRBV6-1 and TRBJ2-1; 7 nucleotides line up with TRBD2. Per germline, CDR1 MNHNS and CDR2 SASEGT. CDR3 length: 13 amino acids. The trim removed 8 bases at V and 10 bases at J, leaving 11 bases unmatched. The CDR3 reads CASGVPGGEEQFF. For the CDR3, the DNA is TGTGCCAGCGGAGTCCCTGGGGGGGAAGAGCAGTTCTTC.

The genes are TRBV27 and TRBJ1-5, with 10 bases that match TRBD1. Germline V gene sequence: CDR1 MNHEY, CDR2 SMNVEV (reference sequence). V shed 5 bases and J 2 bases; nucleotides not matched to a gene: 6. The CDR3 contains 16 residues. The CDR3 nucleotides are TGTGCCAGCAGTCCCGACAGGGGGCTTGGCAATCAGCCCCAGCATTTT. Protein: CASSPDRGLGNQPQHF.

The J gene is TRBJ2-7, the V gene TRBV6-6, with 7 nucleotides matching TRBD2. This CDR3 comprises 15 residues. After removal of 7 bases from V and 2 bases from J, the junction contained 11 bases not matched to a gene. CDR1 is MNHNY, CDR2 SVGAGI, per germline (reference sequence). This CDR3 reads CASTASGVGAYEQYF. CDR3 nucleotide sequence: TGTGCCAGCACGGCTAGCGGAGTGGGGGCCTACGAGCAGTACTTC.

The V gene is TRBV5-4, the J gene TRBJ2-3; weak D call: TRBD2 (6 bases). The CDR3 covers 16 residues. The V gene lost 4 bases and the J gene lost 0 bases, with 15 bases spanning the gap. Germline V lookup: CDR1 SGHNT, CDR2 YYREEE (reference sequence). The chain's CDR3 is CASSGGLTSSTDTQYF. The CDR3 DNA is TGTGCCAGCAGCGGGGGACTGACGTCTAGCACAGATACGCAGTATTTT.

The chain is built from TRBV11-2 and TRBJ2-7, with 8 bases identical to TRBD1. This CDR3 is 15 amino acids long. The V and J ends lost 5 bases and 0 bases, in that order; junction bases with no gene match: 6. Germline V CDR1 and CDR2: SGHAT, FQNNGV. CDR3 protein: CASSLGQGGSYEQYF. The CDR3 DNA is TGTGCCAGCAGCCTCGGACAGGGCGGCTCCTACGAGCAGTACTTC. The entire variable domain, with the rest obtained from reference TRBV11-2 and TRBJ2-7, is as follows: EAGVAQSPRYKIIEKRQSVAFWCNPISGHATLYWYQQILGQGPKLLIQFQNNGVVDDSQLPKDRFSAERLKGVDSTLKIQPAKLEDSAVYLCASSLGQGGSYEQYFGPGTRLTVT.

The V call is TRBV5-4, the J call TRBJ2-7; no reliable D call. CDR1 is SGHNT, CDR2 YYREEE, per germline (reference sequence). The CDR3 consists of 14 residues. Trimming stripped 2 bases from V and 0 bases from J, with 9 bases between. The CDR3 spells CASSLSRGSYEQYF. The CDR3 DNA reads as TGTGCCAGCAGCTTAAGCCGTGGCTCCTACGAGCAGTACTTC. The full variable domain, rest sourced from reference TRBV5-4 and TRBJ2-7, is ETGVTQSPTHLIKTRGQQVTLRCSSQSGHNTVSWYQQALGQGPQFIFQYYREEENGRGNFPPRFSGLQFPNYSSELNVNALELDDSALYLCASSLSRGSYEQYFGPGTRLTVT.

This chain uses TRBV2 with TRBJ1-5; D uncertain. Per the germline V gene, CDR1 is SNHLY and CDR2 is FYNNEI. Trimming took off 2 bases at V and 5 bases at J, with 16 bases between the two ends. The CDR3 has 16 residues. The CDR3, as DNA: TGTGCCAGCAGTGAATTTGATAGGGCCCTTTATCAGCCCCAGCATTTT. This translates into CASSEFDRALYQPQHF.

The rearrangement joins TRBV7-6 to TRBJ2-7; TRBD2 aligns across 7 bases. The CDR3 contains 15 residues. CDR1 is SGHVS and CDR2 is FNYEAQ in the germline V gene. V shed 2 bases and J 2 bases; nucleotides not matched to a gene: 6. This CDR3 reads CASSLFEGGTYEQYF. The CDR3 DNA sequence: TGTGCCAGCAGCTTATTTGAGGGAGGGACCTACGAGCAGTACTTC. The full variable domain, with the rest looked up from reference TRBV7-6 and TRBJ2-7, is GAGVSQSPRYKVTKRGQDVALRCDPISGHVSLYWYRQALGQGPEFLTYFNYEAQQDKSGLPNDRFSAERPEGSISTLTIQRTEQRDSAMYRCASSLFEGGTYEQYFGPGTRLTVT.

The V gene is TRBV9, the J gene TRBJ2-2; D ambiguous. This CDR3 is built from 17 residues. Germline V gives CDR1 SGDLS, CDR2 YYNGEE. Trimming pared 2 bases from V and 6 bases from J, leaving 20 bases between. This CDR3 reads CASSVLGSTQGPGELFF. In DNA form, the CDR3 reads TGTGCCAGCAGCGTCCTGGGGTCTACCCAAGGTCCCGGGGAGCTGTTTTTT.

The chain carries TRBV5-1 and TRBJ2-3; no clear D. CDR1 and CDR2 (germline): SGHRS, YFSETQ. The V end was cut by 1 base, the J end by 2 bases, with 11 bases between. The length of the CDR3 is 15 residues. The CDR3 bases are TGCGCCAGCAGCTTGTTCACGGCGGCCACAGATACGCAGTATTTT. Protein: CASSLFTAATDTQYF.

The gene calls are TRBV19 and TRBJ1-5, with a tentative D call TRBD1 (6 bases). The germline gives CDR1 LNHDA, CDR2 SQIVND (reference sequence). The CDR3 is made up of 12 amino acids. The germline V and J ends were trimmed by 4 bases and 6 bases, with 7 bases remaining between them. The CDR3 sequence is CASSTRGQPQHF. DNA for the CDR3: TGTGCCAGTAGTACCAGGGGTCAGCCCCAGCATTTT.

The V call is TRBV20-1, the J call TRBJ1-1; D call uncertain. Germline V gene sequence: CDR1 DFQATT, CDR2 SNEGSKA (reference sequence). V lost 0 bases, J lost 8 bases, and 7 bases lay in between. The CDR3 has 11 amino acids. CDR3 sequence reads: CSARDRAEAFF. The CDR3 DNA is TGCAGTGCTAGAGATCGGGCCGAAGCTTTCTTT.

V gene TRBV7-9 combines with J gene TRBJ2-5, with D tentatively TRBD2 (7 bases). In germline, CDR1 is SEHNR, CDR2 FQNEAQ (reference sequence). This CDR3 has 14 residues. V lost 0 bases and J 6 bases, leaving 11 bases between the germline ends. The CDR3 region is CASSLAGGLKTQYF. As DNA, the CDR3 is TGTGCCAGCAGCTTAGCGGGGGGGCTAAAGACCCAGTACTTC.

The rearrangement uses TRBV5-4 and TRBJ2-3, with D uncertain. With 2 bases removed from V and 3 bases from J, the gap between germline ends came to 13 bases. The CDR3 runs to 15 residues. CDR1 and CDR2 from the germline V gene are SGHNT and YYREEE (reference sequence). In DNA form, the CDR3 reads TGTGCCAGCAGCTTATCCGGGTCCTCGACAGATACGCAGTATTTT. Its protein is CASSLSGSSTDTQYF.

The CDR3 protein is CASSLDGLGRLTGELFF. Written as DNA, the CDR3 is TGCGCCAGCAGCTTAGATGGACTAGGTCGACTGACCGGGGAGCTGTTTTTT. This chain uses TRBV5-1 with TRBJ2-2; TRBD2 matches 7 bases. In germline, CDR1 is SGHRS, CDR2 YFSETQ. The CDR3 contains 17 residues. Losses at the gene ends were 2 bases for V and 5 bases for J; bases not matched to a gene: 12.

J is TRBJ2-5 and V is TRBV19; maybe TRBD2 (5 bases). Per germline, CDR1 LNHDA and CDR2 SQIVND (reference sequence). The CDR3 consists of 15 residues. Trimming removed 3 bases at V and 4 bases at J, with 15 bases between. The CDR3 here is CASSMMSVGVETQYF. The CDR3 DNA sequence: TGTGCCAGTAGTATGATGTCGGTGGGAGTAGAGACCCAGTACTTC. The whole variable domain, filled in from reference TRBV19 and TRBJ2-5, reads DGGITQSPKYLFRKEGQNVTLSCEQNLNHDAMYWYRQDPGQGLRLIYYSQIVNDFQKGDIAEGYSVSREKKESFPLTVTSAQKNPTAFYLCASSMMSVGVETQYFGPGTRLLVL.

V gene TRBV12-5 combines with J gene TRBJ1-3; tentatively, D is TRBD1 (5 bases). From germline, CDR1 is LGHNT and CDR2 FRNRAP. V gave up 4 bases and J gave up 2 bases, with 9 bases separating them. This CDR3 comprises 14 residues. CDR3 sequence (DNA): TGTGCTAGTGGTTACGGGACGGCTGGAAACACCATATATTTT. Protein sequence: CASGYGTAGNTIYF.

The chain couples TRBV28 to TRBJ2-3; TRBD2 agrees at 7 bases. Looked up from germline, CDR1 is MDHEN and CDR2 is SYDVKM. The CDR3 consists of 16 residues. Trimming at V came to 6 bases and at J to 1 base, leaving 10 bases not matched to a gene. CDR3 DNA: TGTGCCAGCAGCCTCCAGGAGGCGGGAGGCACAGATACGCAGTATTTT. Amino acids: CASSLQEAGGTDTQYF.

V is TRBV29-1 and J is TRBJ2-4; D gene unclear. Per the germline V gene, CDR1 is SQVTM and CDR2 is ANQGSEA. This CDR3 contains 14 residues. V was clipped by 5 bases and J by 2 bases, with 13 bases between them. CDR3 DNA sequence: TGCAGCGTTTGCAGATCTAACTCCAAAAACATTCAGTACTTC. Its protein product is CSVCRSNSKNIQYF. Full variable domain (outside the CDR3, taken from reference TRBV29-1 and TRBJ2-4): SAVISQKPSRDICQRGTSLTIQCQVDSQVTMMFWYRQQPGQSLTLIATANQGSEATYESGFVIDKFPISRPNLTFSTLTVSNMSPEDSSIYLCSVCRSNSKNIQYFGAGTRLSVL.

The genes are TRBV18 and TRBJ2-2; possibly TRBD2 for D (5 bases). CDR1 is KGHSH and CDR2 is LQKENI in the germline V gene. This CDR3 has 15 amino acids. Trimming took 4 bases from V and 0 from J, leaving 9 bases between them. The CDR3 bases are TGTGCCAGCTCACATCGGGAATCGAACACCGGGGAGCTGTTTTTT. Protein product: CASSHRESNTGELFF.

This clone was counted between two and nine times. The V and J genes are TRBV5-4 and TRBJ2-7; no clear D. The CDR3 totals 11 residues. Germline V gene sequence: CDR1 SGHNT, CDR2 YYREEE (reference sequence). Trimming stripped 4 bases from V and 2 bases from J, with 4 bases between. The CDR3 reads CASSTAYEQYF. The DNA of the CDR3 is TGTGCCAGCAGCACCGCCTACGAGCAGTACTTC.

The chain combines TRBV7-2 with TRBJ2-3; 8 bases line up with TRBD2. In germline, CDR1 is SGHTA, CDR2 FQGNSA. CDR3 length: 16 residues. V lost 3 bases to trimming and J lost 2 bases; unmatched junction nucleotides: 7. The CDR3 nucleotides read TGTGCCAGCAGCTTGGTGGCACTAGCGGTCACAGATACGCAGTATTTT. Translated, it gives CASSLVALAVTDTQYF.

J is TRBJ2-4 and V is TRBV5-5, with D possibly matching TRBD1 (6 bases). Germline lookup yields CDR1 SGHKS and CDR2 YYEKEE (reference sequence). Trimming pared 4 bases from V and 0 bases from J, leaving 14 bases between. CDR3 length: 16 amino acids. The CDR3 region has the DNA TGTGCCAGCAGCCGCGGACAGCCCCTAGCCAAAAACATTCAGTACTTC. It codes for CASSRGQPLAKNIQYF.